This T cell receptor (beta chain) was identified in a study of T cell responses to AZD1222 COVID-19 vaccine. The study's findings and limits: Spike-spanning, vaccine-associated CD4 TCRs were dominant at 160-218 and 743-854. The donors showed a predominance of white British ancestry and of females, with possible underestimation of clonal diversity.

The length of the CDR3 is 15 residues. CDR1 is SGHTA, CDR2 FQGNSA, per germline. The junction had 6 bases not matched to a gene; V was cut back by 7 bases and J by 2 bases. Sequencing was performed with immunoSEQ multiplex PCR; in TCRdb, only in-frame clones are kept and a portion is missing. This table holds roughly 100,000 clones, 70% to 90% found once. Of note for this clone: Its specificity is not known.

The input for sequencing was peripheral blood, taken 28 days after the second AZD1222 dose. The chain recombines TRBV7-2 with TRBJ1-5; 9 nucleotides agree with TRBD1. The sequence was collected from an adult who received the AZD1222 COVID-19 vaccine. The CDR3 DNA is TGTGCCAGCACCCGGACAGGGGTAGGCAATCAGCCCCAGCATTTT. It codes for CASTRTGVGNQPQHF. The full variable domain, its missing parts supplied by reference TRBV7-2 and TRBJ1-5, is GAGVSQSPSNKVTEKGKDVELRCDPISGHTALYWYRQSLGQGLEFLIYFQGNSAPDKSGLPSDRFSAERTGGSVSTLTIQRTQQEDSAVYLCASTRTGVGNQPQHFGDGTRLSIL.